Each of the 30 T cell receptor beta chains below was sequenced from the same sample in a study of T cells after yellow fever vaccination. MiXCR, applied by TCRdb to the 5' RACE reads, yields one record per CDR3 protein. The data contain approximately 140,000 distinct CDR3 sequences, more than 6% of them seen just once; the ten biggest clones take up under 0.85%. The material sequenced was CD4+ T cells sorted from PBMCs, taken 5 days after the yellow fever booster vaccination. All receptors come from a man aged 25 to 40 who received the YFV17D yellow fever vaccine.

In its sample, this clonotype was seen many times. DNA for the CDR3: TGTGCCAGCAGCTTATCAGGGGAATACGGCTACACCTTC. It translates to CASSLSGEYGYTF. This sequence joins TRBV7-6 and TRBJ1-2, with a weak D call TRBD1 (6 bases). The germline V and J ends were trimmed by 2 bases and 8 bases, with 12 bases remaining between them. Germline V lookup: CDR1 SGHVS, CDR2 FNYEAQ. The CDR3 consists of 13 residues.

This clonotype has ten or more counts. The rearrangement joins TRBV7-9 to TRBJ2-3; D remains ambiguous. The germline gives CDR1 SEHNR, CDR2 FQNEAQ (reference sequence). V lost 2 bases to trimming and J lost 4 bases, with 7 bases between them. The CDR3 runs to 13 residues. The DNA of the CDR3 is TGTGCCAGCAGCTTATGGGAAGCAGATACGCAGTATTTT. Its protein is CASSLWEADTQYF.

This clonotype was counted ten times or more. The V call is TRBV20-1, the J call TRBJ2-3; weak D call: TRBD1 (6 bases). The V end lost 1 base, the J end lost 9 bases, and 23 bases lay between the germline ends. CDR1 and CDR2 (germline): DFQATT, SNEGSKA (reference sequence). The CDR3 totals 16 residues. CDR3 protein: CSARGGGVLSQRTQYF. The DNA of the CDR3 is TGCAGTGCTAGAGGAGGGGGAGTTTTGTCGCAGAGGACGCAGTATTTT.

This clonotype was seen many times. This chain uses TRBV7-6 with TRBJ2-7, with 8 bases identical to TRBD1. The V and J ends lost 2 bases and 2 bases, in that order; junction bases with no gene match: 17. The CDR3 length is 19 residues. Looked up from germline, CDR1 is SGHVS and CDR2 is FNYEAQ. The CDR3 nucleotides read TGTGCCAGCAGCTTATTAGCGACAGGGGAGTTTGTAATCGCCTACGAGCAGTACTTC. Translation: CASSLLATGEFVIAYEQYF.

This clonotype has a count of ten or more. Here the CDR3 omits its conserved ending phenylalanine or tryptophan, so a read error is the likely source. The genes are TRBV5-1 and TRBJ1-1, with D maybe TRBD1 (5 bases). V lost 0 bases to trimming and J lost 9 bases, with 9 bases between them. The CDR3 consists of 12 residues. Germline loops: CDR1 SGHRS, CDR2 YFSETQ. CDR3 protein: CASSLGQTQAFL. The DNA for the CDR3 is TGCGCCAGCAGCTTGGGACAGACGCAAGCTTTCTTG.

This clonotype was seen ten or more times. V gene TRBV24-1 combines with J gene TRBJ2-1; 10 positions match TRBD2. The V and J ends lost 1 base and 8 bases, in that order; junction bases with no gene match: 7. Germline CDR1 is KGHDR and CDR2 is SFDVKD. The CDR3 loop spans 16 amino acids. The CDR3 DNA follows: TGTGCCACCAGTGATTTTCGCCCTAGCGGGGGCTATGAGCAGTTCTTC. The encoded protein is CATSDFRPSGGYEQFF.

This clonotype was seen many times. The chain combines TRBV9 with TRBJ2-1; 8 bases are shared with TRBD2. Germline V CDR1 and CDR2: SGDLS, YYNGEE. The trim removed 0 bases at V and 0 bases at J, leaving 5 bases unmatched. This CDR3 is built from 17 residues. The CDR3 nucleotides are TGTGCCAGCAGCGTAGGGGGACTAGGCAGCTCCTACAATGAGCAGTTCTTC. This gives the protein CASSVGGLGSSYNEQFF.

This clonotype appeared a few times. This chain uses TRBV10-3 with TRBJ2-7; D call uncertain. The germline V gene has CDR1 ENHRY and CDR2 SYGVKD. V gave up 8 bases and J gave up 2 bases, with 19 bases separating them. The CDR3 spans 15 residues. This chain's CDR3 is CAIATNPGAAYEQYF. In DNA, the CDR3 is TGTGCCATCGCGACAAACCCGGGCGCAGCCTACGAGCAGTACTTC.

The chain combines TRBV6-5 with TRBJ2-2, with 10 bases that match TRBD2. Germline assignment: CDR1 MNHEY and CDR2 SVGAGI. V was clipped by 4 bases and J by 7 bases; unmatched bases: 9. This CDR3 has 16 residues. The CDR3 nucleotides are TGTGCCAGCAGTTCAAAGGTAGCGGGAGGAGTCGGGGAGCTGTTTTTT. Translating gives CASSSKVAGGVGELFF.

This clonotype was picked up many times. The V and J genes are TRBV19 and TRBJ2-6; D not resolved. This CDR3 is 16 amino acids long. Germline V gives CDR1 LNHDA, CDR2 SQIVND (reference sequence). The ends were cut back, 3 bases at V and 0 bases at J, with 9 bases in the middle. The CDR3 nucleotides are TGTGCCAGTAGTATGGGCAGACTCTCTGGGGCCAACGTCCTGACTTTC. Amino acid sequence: CASSMGRLSGANVLTF.

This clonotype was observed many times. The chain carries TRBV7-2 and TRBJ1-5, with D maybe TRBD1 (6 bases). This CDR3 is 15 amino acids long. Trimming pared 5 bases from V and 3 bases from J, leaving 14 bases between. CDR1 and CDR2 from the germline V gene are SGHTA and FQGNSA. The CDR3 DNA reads TGTGCCAGCAGCGCGCAGGGGAGTGTCAATCAGCCCCAGCATTTT. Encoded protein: CASSAQGSVNQPQHF.

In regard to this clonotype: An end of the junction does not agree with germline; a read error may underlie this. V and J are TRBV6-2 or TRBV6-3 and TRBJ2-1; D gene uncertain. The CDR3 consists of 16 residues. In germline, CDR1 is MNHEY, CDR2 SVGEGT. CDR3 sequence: CASSYLNRLRYNEQSF. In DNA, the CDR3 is TGTGCCAGCAGTTACCTAAACCGCCTCAGGTACAATGAGCAGTCCTTC.

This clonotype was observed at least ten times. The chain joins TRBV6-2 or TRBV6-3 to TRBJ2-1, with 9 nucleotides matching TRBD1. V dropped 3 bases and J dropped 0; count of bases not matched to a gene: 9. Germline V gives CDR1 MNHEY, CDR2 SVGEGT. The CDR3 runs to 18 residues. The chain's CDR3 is CASSYRTGGWNSYNEQFF. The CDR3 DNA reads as TGTGCCAGCAGTTATCGTACAGGGGGCTGGAACTCCTACAATGAGCAGTTCTTC.

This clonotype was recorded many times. The CDR3 protein is CSARFAGDPQYF. CDR3 nucleotides: TGCAGTGCTAGATTTGCGGGAGACCCGCAGTATTTT. The V and J genes are TRBV20-1 and TRBJ2-3, with TRBD2 matching over 7 bases. The V segment lost 2 bases and the J segment 10 bases; nucleotides outside the gene matches: 6. CDR1 DFQATT and CDR2 SNEGSKA come from the germline V gene (reference sequence). The CDR3 consists of 12 residues.

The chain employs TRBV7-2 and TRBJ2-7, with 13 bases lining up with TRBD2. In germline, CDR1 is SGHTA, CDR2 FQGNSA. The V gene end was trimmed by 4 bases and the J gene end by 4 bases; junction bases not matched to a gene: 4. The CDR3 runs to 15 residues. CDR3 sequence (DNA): TGTGCCAGCAGCTCTTGGACTAGCGGGAGTTACGAGCAGTACTTC. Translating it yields CASSSWTSGSYEQYF. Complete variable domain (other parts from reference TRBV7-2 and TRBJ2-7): GAGVSQSPSNKVTEKGKDVELRCDPISGHTALYWYRQSLGQGLEFLIYFQGNSAPDKSGLPSDRFSAERTGGSVSTLTIQRTQQEDSAVYLCASSSWTSGSYEQYFGPGTRLTVT.

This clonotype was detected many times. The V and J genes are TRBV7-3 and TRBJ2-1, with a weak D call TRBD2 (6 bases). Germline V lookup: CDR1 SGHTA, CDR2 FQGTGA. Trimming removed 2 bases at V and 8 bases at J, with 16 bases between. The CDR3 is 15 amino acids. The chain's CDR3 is CASSLGAGRSHEQFF. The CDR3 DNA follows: TGTGCCAGCAGCTTAGGTGCGGGGAGGAGTCATGAGCAGTTCTTC.

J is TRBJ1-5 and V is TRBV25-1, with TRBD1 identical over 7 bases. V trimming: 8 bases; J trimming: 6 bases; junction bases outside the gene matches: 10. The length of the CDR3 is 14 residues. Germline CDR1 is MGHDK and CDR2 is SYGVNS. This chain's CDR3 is CASAETGIFQPQHF. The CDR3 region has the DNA TGTGCCAGCGCCGAGACAGGGATTTTTCAGCCCCAGCATTTT.

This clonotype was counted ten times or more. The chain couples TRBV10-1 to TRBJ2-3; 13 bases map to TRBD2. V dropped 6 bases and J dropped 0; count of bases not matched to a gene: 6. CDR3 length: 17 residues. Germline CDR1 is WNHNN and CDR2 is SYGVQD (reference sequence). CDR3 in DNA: TGCGCCAGCAGCTTCGGGACTAGCGGGGCTAGCACAGATACGCAGTATTTT. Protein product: CASSFGTSGASTDTQYF.

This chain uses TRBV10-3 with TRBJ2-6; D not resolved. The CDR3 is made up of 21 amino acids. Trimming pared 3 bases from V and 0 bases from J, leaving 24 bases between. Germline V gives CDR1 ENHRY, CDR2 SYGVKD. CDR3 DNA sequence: TGTGCCATCAGTGATCCCTCCGTGGAGCCAACACTTATCTCTGGGGCCAACGTCCTGACTTTC. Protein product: CAISDPSVEPTLISGANVLTF.

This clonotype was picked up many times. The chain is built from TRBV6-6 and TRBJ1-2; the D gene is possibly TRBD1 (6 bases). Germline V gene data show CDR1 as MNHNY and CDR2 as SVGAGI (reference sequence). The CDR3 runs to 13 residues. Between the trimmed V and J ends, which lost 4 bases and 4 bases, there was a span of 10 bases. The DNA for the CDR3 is TGTGCCAGCAGTTCGTTGGACAGCTATGGCTACACCTTC. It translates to CASSSLDSYGYTF.

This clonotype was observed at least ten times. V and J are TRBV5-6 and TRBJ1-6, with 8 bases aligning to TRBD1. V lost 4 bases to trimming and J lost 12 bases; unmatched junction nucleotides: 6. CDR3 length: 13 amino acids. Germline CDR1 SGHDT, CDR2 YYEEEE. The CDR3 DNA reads TGTGCCAGCAGCCAGGACAGGGCTGGACCCCTCCACTTT. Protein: CASSQDRAGPLHF.

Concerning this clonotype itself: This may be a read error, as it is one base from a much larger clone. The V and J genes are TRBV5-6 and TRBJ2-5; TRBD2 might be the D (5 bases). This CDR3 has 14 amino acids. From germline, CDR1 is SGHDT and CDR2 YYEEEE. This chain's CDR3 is CTSSSSGLQETQYF. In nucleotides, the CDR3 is TGTACCAGCAGCTCCAGCGGCCTACAAGAGACCCAGTACTTC.

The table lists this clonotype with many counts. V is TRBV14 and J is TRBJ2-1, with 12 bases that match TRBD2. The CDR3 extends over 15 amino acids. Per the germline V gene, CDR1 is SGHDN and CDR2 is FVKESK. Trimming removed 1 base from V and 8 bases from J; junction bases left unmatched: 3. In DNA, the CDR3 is TGTGCCAGCAGCCAAGGGACTAGCGGGATTTATGAGCAGTTCTTC. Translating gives CASSQGTSGIYEQFF.

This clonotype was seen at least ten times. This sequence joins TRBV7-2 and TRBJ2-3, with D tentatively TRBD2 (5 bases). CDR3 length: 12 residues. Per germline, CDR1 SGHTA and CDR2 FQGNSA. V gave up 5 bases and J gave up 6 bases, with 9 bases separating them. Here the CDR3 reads CASSNLADTQYF. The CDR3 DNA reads TGTGCCAGCAGCAACCTAGCCGATACGCAGTATTTT.

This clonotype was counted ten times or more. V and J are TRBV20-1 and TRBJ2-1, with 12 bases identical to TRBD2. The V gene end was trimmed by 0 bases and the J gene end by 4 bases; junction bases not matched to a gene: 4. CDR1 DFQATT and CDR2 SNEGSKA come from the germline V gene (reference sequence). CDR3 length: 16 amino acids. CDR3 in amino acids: CSARDLLAGGYNEQFF. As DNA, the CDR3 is TGCAGTGCTAGAGATTTACTAGCGGGAGGTTACAATGAGCAGTTCTTC.

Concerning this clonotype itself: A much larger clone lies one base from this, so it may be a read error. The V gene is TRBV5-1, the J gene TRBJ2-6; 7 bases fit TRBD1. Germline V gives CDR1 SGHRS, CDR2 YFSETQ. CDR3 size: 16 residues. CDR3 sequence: CASSPRGSSGANVLIF. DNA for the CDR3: TGCGCCAGCAGCCCCAGGGGGAGCTCTGGGGCCAACGTCCTGATTTTC.

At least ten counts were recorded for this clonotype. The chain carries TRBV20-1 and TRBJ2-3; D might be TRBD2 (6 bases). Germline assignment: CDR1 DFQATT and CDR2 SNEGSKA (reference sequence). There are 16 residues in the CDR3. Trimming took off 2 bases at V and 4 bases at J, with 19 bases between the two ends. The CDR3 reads CSARPPTRLFADTQYF. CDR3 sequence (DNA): TGCAGTGCTAGACCGCCGACTAGACTGTTTGCAGATACGCAGTATTTT.

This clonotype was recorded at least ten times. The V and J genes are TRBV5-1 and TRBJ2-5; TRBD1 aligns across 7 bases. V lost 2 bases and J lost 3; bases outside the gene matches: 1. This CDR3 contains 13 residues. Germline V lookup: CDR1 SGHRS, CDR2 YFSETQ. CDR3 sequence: CASSFQGEETQYF. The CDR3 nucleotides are TGCGCCAGCAGCTTTCAGGGGGAAGAGACCCAGTACTTC.

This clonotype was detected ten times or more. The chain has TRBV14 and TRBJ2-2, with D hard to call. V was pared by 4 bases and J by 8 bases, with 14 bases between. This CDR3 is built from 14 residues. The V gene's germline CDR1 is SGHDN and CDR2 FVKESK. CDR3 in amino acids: CASSRGLAAGELFF. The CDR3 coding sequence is TGTGCCAGCAGCCGGGGTTTGGCCGCGGGGGAGCTGTTTTTT.

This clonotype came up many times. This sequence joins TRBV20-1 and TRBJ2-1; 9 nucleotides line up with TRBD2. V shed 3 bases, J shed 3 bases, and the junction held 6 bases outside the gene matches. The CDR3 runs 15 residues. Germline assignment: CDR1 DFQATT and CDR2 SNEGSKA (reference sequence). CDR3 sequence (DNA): TGCAGTGCTAGTTACCTAGCGGGGAGCTACAATGAGCAGTTCTTC. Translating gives CSASYLAGSYNEQFF.